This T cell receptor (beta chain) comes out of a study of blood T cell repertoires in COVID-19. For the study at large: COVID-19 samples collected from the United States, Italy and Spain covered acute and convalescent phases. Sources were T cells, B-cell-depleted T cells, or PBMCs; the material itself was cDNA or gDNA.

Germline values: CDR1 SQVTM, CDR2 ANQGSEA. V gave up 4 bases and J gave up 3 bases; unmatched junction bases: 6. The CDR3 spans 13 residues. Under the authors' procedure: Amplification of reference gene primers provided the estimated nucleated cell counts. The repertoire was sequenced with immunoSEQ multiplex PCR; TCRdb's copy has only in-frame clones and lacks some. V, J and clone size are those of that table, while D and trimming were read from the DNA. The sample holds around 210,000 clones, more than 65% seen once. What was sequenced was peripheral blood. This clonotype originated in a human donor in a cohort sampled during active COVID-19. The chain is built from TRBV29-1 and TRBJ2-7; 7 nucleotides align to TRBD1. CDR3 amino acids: CSVAGQKNYEQYF. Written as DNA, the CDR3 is TGCAGCGTTGCGGGACAGAAAAACTACGAGCAGTACTTC.